The 7 T cell receptor beta chains in this list originate from one sample, sequenced in a study of blood T cell repertoires in COVID-19. Using immunoSEQ multiplex PCR, the repertoire was profiled, and TCRdb retains in-frame clones only, with some absent. Of 170,000 or so clones in the sample, more than 75% were seen once. The material sequenced was peripheral blood. These receptors originate from a middle-aged man with active or convalescent COVID-19.

The chain carries TRBV6-2 or TRBV6-3 and TRBJ1-5, with TRBD1 matching over 10 bases. The V and J ends lost 0 bases and 5 bases, in that order; junction bases with no gene match: 16. CDR1 is MNHEY and CDR2 is SVGEGT in the germline V gene. The length of the CDR3 is 20 residues. Here the CDR3 reads CASSYSRDRGLTGGDQPQHF. In nucleotides, the CDR3 is TGTGCCAGCAGTTACTCGAGGGACAGGGGCCTCACCGGGGGGGATCAGCCCCAGCATTTT.

The sample holds a few counts of this clone. The chain carries TRBV28 and TRBJ1-2; 9 positions match TRBD1. Germline lookup yields CDR1 MDHEN and CDR2 SYDVKM. The CDR3 contains 13 residues. The ends lost 5 bases at V and 5 bases at J; junction bases unmatched: 3. In DNA, the CDR3 is TGTGCCAGCAGTCTAGGGACAGGGTATGGCTACACCTTC. It specifies CASSLGTGYGYTF.

This rearrangement joins TRBV4-3 to TRBJ1-4; possible D gene TRBD1, 5 bases. Per germline, CDR1 LGHNA and CDR2 YSLEER. The CDR3 covers 16 residues. The ends were cut back, 1 base at V and 7 bases at J, with 16 bases in the middle. The CDR3 region has the DNA TGCGCCAGCAGCCAAGGGATGTGGGGGGGAGGTGAAAAACTGTTTTTT. This sequence encodes CASSQGMWGGGEKLFF.

This chain connects TRBV4-3 to TRBJ2-1, with 10 bases lining up with TRBD2. V gave up 0 bases and J gave up 8 bases; unmatched junction bases: 7. Germline values: CDR1 LGHNA, CDR2 YSLEER. The length of the CDR3 is 16 residues. This CDR3 reads CASSQDRASGGYEQFF. The DNA for the CDR3 is TGCGCCAGCAGCCAAGATAGGGCTAGCGGGGGCTATGAGCAGTTCTTC.

The rearrangement links TRBV7-9 to TRBJ2-3; D remains ambiguous. The V end lost 5 bases, the J end lost 7 bases, and 13 bases lay between the germline ends. Germline V lookup: CDR1 SEHNR, CDR2 FQNEAQ (reference sequence). The CDR3 is 13 amino acids. This chain's CDR3 is CASSINGFNTQYF. The CDR3 DNA reads as TGTGCCAGCAGCATTAACGGTTTTAATACGCAGTATTTT.

This chain connects TRBV25-1 to TRBJ1-2, with D perhaps TRBD1 (5 bases). The CDR3 sequence is 15 residues long. CDR1 MGHDK and CDR2 SYGVNS come from the germline V gene. V lost 8 bases and J 3 bases, leaving 19 bases between the germline ends. CDR3 sequence (DNA): TGTGCCAGCTCAGTTTCGCGGGGGGTCCACTATGGCTACACCTTC. This gives the protein CASSVSRGVHYGYTF.

The genes are TRBV30 and TRBJ1-4, with 7 positions matching TRBD1. V was clipped by 4 bases and J by 7 bases; unmatched bases: 6. The CDR3 runs 13 residues. Germline V gene lookup returns CDR1 GTSNPN and CDR2 SVGIG (reference sequence). CDR3 DNA: TGTGCCTGGAATTCAGGGGGTAGTGAAAAACTGTTTTTT. Protein sequence: CAWNSGGSEKLFF.